Listed here are 31 T cell receptor beta chains from one sample, sequenced in a study of response to subunit inactivated influenza vaccine. TCRdb re-called the RT-PCR reads with MiXCR, one entry per CDR3 protein. The data show fewer than 650,000 distinct CDR3 sequences, about an eighth seen once. The sample here was PBMCs from blood, taken 35 to 45 days after vaccination. All receptors derive from a man over 45 who received an inactivated influenza vaccine.

This clonotype was seen ten or more times. This sequence joins TRBV10-2 and TRBJ2-5, with a tentative D call TRBD1 (6 bases). Trimming shortened V by 6 bases and J by 0 bases, and 8 bases separated the two germline ends. The CDR3 consists of 13 residues. Germline values: CDR1 WSHSY, CDR2 SAAADI. CDR3 region: CASSQGNQETQYF. DNA for the CDR3: TGCGCCAGCAGCCAGGGGAACCAAGAGACCCAGTACTTC.

This clonotype was observed at least ten times. The chain couples TRBV4-2 to TRBJ2-1; 10 bases match TRBD2. Germline-derived CDR1 and CDR2 are LGHNA and YNFKEQ. V shed 2 bases and J 7 bases; nucleotides not matched to a gene: 5. The CDR3 is 15 amino acids. DNA of the CDR3: TGTGCCAGCAGCCAACTAGCGGGAGCGCCGAATGAGCAGTTCTTC. Its protein is CASSQLAGAPNEQFF.

The chain carries TRBV10-3 and TRBJ2-7; TRBD2 matches 10 bases. The CDR3 consists of 13 residues. Germline V gene data show CDR1 as ENHRY and CDR2 as SYGVKD. The V gene end was trimmed by 6 bases and the J gene end by 4 bases; junction bases not matched to a gene: 3. The chain's CDR3 is CAISSAGGYEQYF. CDR3 DNA: TGTGCCATCAGCTCAGCGGGAGGGTACGAGCAGTACTTC.

This clonotype was detected only a few times. This chain joins TRBV4-3 and TRBJ2-5; perhaps TRBD2 as D (5 bases). The CDR3 is made up of 13 amino acids. Trimming pared 3 bases from V and 2 bases from J, leaving 7 bases between. The germline V gene has CDR1 LGHNA and CDR2 YSLEER. This CDR3 is CASSHPGQETQYF. DNA for the CDR3: TGCGCCAGCAGCCACCCGGGACAAGAGACCCAGTACTTC.

This clonotype was counted only a few times. J is TRBJ2-5 and V is TRBV12-3 or TRBV12-4, with unresolved D. V dropped 5 bases and J dropped 1 base, with 14 bases sitting between them. The CDR3 is made up of 15 amino acids. The CDR3 nucleotides read TGTGCCAGCAGTGATTTCGTAGCCGCCCAAGAGACCCAGTACTTC. Residues: CASSDFVAAQETQYF.

This clonotype turned up a few times. V and J are TRBV12-3 or TRBV12-4 and TRBJ1-2; D perhaps matches TRBD1 (5 bases). The CDR3 extends over 12 amino acids. V dropped 10 bases and J dropped 8 bases, with 17 bases sitting between them. The CDR3 DNA reads as TGTGCCACCATCCGGGGACTTGGGGGCTACACCTTC. It translates to CATIRGLGGYTF.

This clonotype was seen a handful of times. This chain uses TRBV10-3 with TRBJ1-1; D remains ambiguous. Germline V gene lookup returns CDR1 ENHRY and CDR2 SYGVKD. CDR3 length equals 12 residues. Trimming left V 2 bases short and J 7 bases short, with 8 bases between. CDR3 sequence: CAISEGIREAFF. The CDR3 DNA is TGTGCCATCAGTGAGGGGATCCGTGAAGCTTTCTTT.

This clonotype was seen repeatedly, ten times or more. V and J are TRBV6-2 or TRBV6-3 and TRBJ1-1; D possibly corresponds to TRBD1 (5 bases). V was cut by 10 bases and J by 5 bases, with 11 bases left in between. Germline V lookup: CDR1 MNHEY, CDR2 SVGEGT. The CDR3 totals 11 residues. For the CDR3, the DNA is TGTGCCACCACCCAGGGAACTGAAGCTTTCTTT. This gives the protein CATTQGTEAFF.

A few counts support this clonotype. This rearrangement joins TRBV20-1 to TRBJ2-3, with TRBD2 matching 12 bases. CDR1 and CDR2 from the germline V gene are DFQATT and SNEGSKA (reference sequence). This CDR3 is built from 16 residues. Trimming took 0 bases from V and 4 from J; bases not matched to a gene: 5. CDR3: CSARDLTSGSPDTQYF. CDR3 coding DNA: TGCAGTGCTAGAGATCTGACTAGCGGGAGCCCAGATACGCAGTATTTT.

The chain couples TRBV11-1 to TRBJ2-3, with TRBD2 matching over 16 bases. This CDR3 is built from 19 residues. Germline CDR1 SGHAT, CDR2 FQDESV (reference sequence). With 5 bases clipped from V and 2 bases from J, the junction kept 10 bases outside the gene matches. CDR3 loop: CASSRVPGLAGGITDTQYF. The DNA of the CDR3 is TGTGCCAGCAGCCGAGTCCCGGGACTAGCGGGAGGGATCACAGATACGCAGTATTTT.

This chain uses TRBV7-9 with TRBJ2-3; a possible D gene is TRBD1 (5 bases). Germline V gives CDR1 SEHNR, CDR2 FQNEAQ (reference sequence). The CDR3 extends over 15 amino acids. V lost 3 bases and J 0 bases, leaving 10 bases between the germline ends. This chain's CDR3 is CASSFARDSTDTQYF. Written as DNA, the CDR3 is TGTGCCAGCAGCTTTGCCAGGGATAGCACAGATACGCAGTATTTT.

The V gene is TRBV12-3 or TRBV12-4, the J gene TRBJ2-7, with 7 positions matching TRBD1. The CDR3 totals 15 residues. The trim removed 6 bases at V and 3 bases at J, leaving 11 bases unmatched. The CDR3 DNA sequence: TGTGCCAGCAGCCCCACAGGGGTTAGAGTCTACGAGCAGTACTTC. Its translation: CASSPTGVRVYEQYF.

This clonotype was observed a handful of times. The gene calls are TRBV6-2 or TRBV6-3 and TRBJ2-3, with 7 bases aligning to TRBD2. The germline CDR1 and CDR2 sequences are MNHEY and SVGEGT. This CDR3 comprises 16 residues. Germline trimming cut 4 bases from V and 3 bases from J; bases unmatched to any gene: 10. The CDR3: CASSFEAGFRTDTQYF. CDR3 DNA: TGTGCCAGCAGTTTTGAAGCGGGGTTCCGGACAGATACGCAGTATTTT.

This rearrangement joins TRBV4-2 to TRBJ1-2; D is unresolved. The CDR3 totals 16 residues. Germline CDR1 LGHNA, CDR2 YNFKEQ. The V end was cut by 0 bases, the J end by 1 base, with 12 bases between. CDR3 residues: CASSQDGTVINYGYTF. The CDR3 DNA is TGTGCCAGCAGCCAAGATGGAACAGTCATTAACTATGGCTACACCTTC.

The V call is TRBV27, the J call TRBJ2-5; D possibly matches TRBD1 or TRBD2 (5 bases each). This CDR3 spans 14 amino acids. Trimming cost V 3 bases and J 5 bases, with 13 bases left between them. The germline CDR1 and CDR2 sequences are MNHEY and SMNVEV (reference sequence). The CDR3 sequence: CASSFRGRPETQYF. CDR3 nucleotides: TGTGCCAGCAGTTTCCGGGGCCGACCGGAGACCCAGTACTTC.

The J gene is TRBJ2-3, the V gene TRBV9; perhaps TRBD1 as D (5 bases). The CDR3 runs 13 residues. V gave up 6 bases and J gave up 2 bases, with 10 bases separating them. Looked up from germline, CDR1 is SGDLS and CDR2 is YYNGEE. The CDR3 here is CASNLDNTDTQYF. CDR3 DNA: TGTGCCAGCAACCTGGACAACACAGATACGCAGTATTTT.

This clonotype was counted only a few times. J is TRBJ2-7 and V is TRBV12-3 or TRBV12-4; the D gene is possibly TRBD1 (6 bases). With 3 bases removed from V and 6 bases from J, the gap between germline ends came to 12 bases. The CDR3 contains 13 residues. The CDR3: CASSLAGESEQYF. The CDR3 bases are TGTGCCAGCAGTTTGGCAGGGGAAAGCGAGCAGTACTTC.

This clonotype appeared many times. V usage is TRBV12-3 or TRBV12-4 and J usage is TRBJ2-1; D might be TRBD1 or TRBD2, each matching 5 bases. V lost 7 bases, J lost 3 bases, and 10 bases lay in between. The CDR3 is made up of 13 amino acids. The CDR3 nucleotides read TGTGCCAGCATCGAGAGGGGCTACAATGAGCAGTTCTTC. Encoded protein: CASIERGYNEQFF.

The gene calls are TRBV2 and TRBJ2-7; 15 nucleotides match TRBD2. With V trimmed by 3 bases and J by 5 bases, 2 bases remained unmatched. Germline V gene sequence: CDR1 SNHLY, CDR2 FYNNEI. The CDR3 loop spans 15 amino acids. CDR3 loop: CASSEGLAGGDEQYF. In DNA form, the CDR3 reads TGTGCCAGCAGTGAGGGACTAGCGGGAGGTGACGAGCAGTACTTC. Combining the CDR3 with reference TRBV2 and TRBJ2-7 gives the whole variable domain EPEVTQTPSHQVTQMGQEVILRCVPISNHLYFYWYRQILGQKVEFLVSFYNNEISEKSEIFDDQFSVERPDGSNFTLKIRSTKLEDSAMYFCASSEGLAGGDEQYFGPGTRLTVT.

This clonotype has just a few counts. V gene TRBV12-3 or TRBV12-4 combines with J gene TRBJ2-1; 7 positions match TRBD1. The CDR3 sequence is 16 residues long. The V gene end was trimmed by 5 bases and the J gene end by 5 bases; junction bases not matched to a gene: 12. This chain's CDR3 is CASSPSRQGVNNEQFF. The DNA for the CDR3 is TGTGCCAGCAGTCCGTCCCGGCAGGGGGTAAACAATGAGCAGTTCTTC.

This clonotype was counted only a few times. V and J are TRBV4-3 and TRBJ2-2; unclear D gene. V was clipped by 4 bases and J by 3 bases, with 6 bases between them. The CDR3 length is 13 residues. Germline lookup yields CDR1 LGHNA and CDR2 YSLEER. The CDR3 loop reads CASSPFHTGELFF. The DNA of the CDR3 is TGCGCCAGCAGCCCCTTCCACACCGGGGAGCTGTTTTTT.

Written as DNA, the CDR3 is TGCAGTGCTGGGAGACAGTTACTTTCCTCCTACAATGAGCAGTTCTTC. Protein sequence: CSAGRQLLSSYNEQFF. The chain has TRBV20-1 and TRBJ2-1, with D perhaps given as TRBD1 or TRBD2 (5 bases each). V lost 5 bases and J 0 bases, leaving 17 bases between the germline ends. Germline CDR1 DFQATT, CDR2 SNEGSKA (reference sequence). This CDR3 is built from 16 residues.

This clonotype occurred a few times. The genes are TRBV5-6 and TRBJ2-5, with a possible D match to TRBD1 (5 bases). CDR1 is SGHDT, CDR2 YYEEEE, per germline. V lost 0 bases, J lost 4 bases, and 7 bases lay in between. There are 13 residues in the CDR3. In DNA form, the CDR3 reads TGTGCCAGCAGCTTGGACAGGCCAGAGACCCAGTACTTC. Protein product: CASSLDRPETQYF.

In this sample, this clonotype turned up many times. V gene TRBV7-6 combines with J gene TRBJ2-1; D gene uncertain. Germline V gene lookup returns CDR1 SGHVS and CDR2 FNYEAQ. The CDR3 totals 12 residues. Trimming stripped 2 bases from V and 5 bases from J, with 4 bases between. DNA of the CDR3: TGTGCCAGCAGCTTAATGCACAATGAGCAGTTCTTC. Translated, it gives CASSLMHNEQFF.

Only a few counts were recorded for this clonotype. The rearrangement uses TRBV29-1 and TRBJ2-5; TRBD2 aligns across 10 bases. Germline-derived CDR1 and CDR2 are SQVTM and ANQGSEA. This CDR3 region has 14 residues. The junction had 6 bases not matched to a gene; V was cut back by 4 bases and J by 4 bases. The CDR3 DNA reads TGCAGCGTTGCCAAGCGGGGGGGCTTAGAGACCCAGTACTTC. It encodes CSVAKRGGLETQYF.

In this sample, this clonotype turned up a few times. The genes are TRBV18 and TRBJ1-2; 10 nucleotides align to TRBD1. Germline assignment: CDR1 KGHSH and CDR2 LQKENI. With 3 bases clipped from V and 5 bases from J, the junction kept 3 bases outside the gene matches. This CDR3 spans 14 amino acids. The CDR3 sequence: CASSPGQGRYGYTF. CDR3 coding DNA: TGTGCCAGCTCACCGGGACAGGGGCGATATGGCTACACCTTC.

V usage is TRBV28 and J usage is TRBJ1-1, with TRBD1 identical over 9 bases. The germline gives CDR1 MDHEN, CDR2 SYDVKM. V gave up 7 bases and J gave up 3 bases; unmatched junction bases: 12. The CDR3 covers 16 residues. The CDR3 nucleotides are TGTGCCAGCACCCAAGGACAGGGGAATGGGTACACTGAAGCTTTCTTT. Protein sequence: CASTQGQGNGYTEAFF.

This clonotype was counted many times. The gene calls are TRBV5-1 and TRBJ2-3; D might be TRBD1 or TRBD2, each matching 5 bases. The CDR3 has 15 residues. Germline values: CDR1 SGHRS, CDR2 YFSETQ. The V end lost 0 bases, the J end lost 2 bases, and 10 bases lay between the germline ends. The CDR3 here is CASSLAGAFTDTQYF. The CDR3, as DNA: TGCGCCAGCAGCTTGGCCGGGGCGTTCACAGATACGCAGTATTTT.

The V and J genes are TRBV6-1 and TRBJ1-1; 9 bases are shared with TRBD1. Germline CDR1 MNHNS, CDR2 SASEGT. This CDR3 spans 14 amino acids. V shed 6 bases, J shed 4 bases, and the junction held 6 bases outside the gene matches. The CDR3 bases are TGTGCCAGCAGACCCGGGACAGGGACCACTGAAGCTTTCTTT. Translated: CASRPGTGTTEAFF.

This clonotype was counted at least ten times. The genes are TRBV18 and TRBJ2-7, with a weak D call TRBD2 (5 bases). Trimming removed 2 bases from V and 7 bases from J, with 15 bases in between. The CDR3 loop spans 14 amino acids. Germline-derived CDR1 and CDR2 are KGHSH and LQKENI. As DNA, the CDR3 is TGTGCCAGCTCACCAGCGGGCCTCTCGCCGGAGCAGTACTTC. Protein: CASSPAGLSPEQYF.

This clonotype was observed at least ten times. The chain combines TRBV5-1 with TRBJ2-3; 7 bases align to TRBD2. The CDR3 runs 16 residues. J was trimmed by 0 bases and V by 4 bases; bases with no gene match: 8. Germline lookup yields CDR1 SGHRS and CDR2 YFSETQ. CDR3 region: CASSTSTSRSTDTQYF. The CDR3 region has the DNA TGCGCCAGCAGCACCTCGACTAGCAGAAGCACAGATACGCAGTATTTT.